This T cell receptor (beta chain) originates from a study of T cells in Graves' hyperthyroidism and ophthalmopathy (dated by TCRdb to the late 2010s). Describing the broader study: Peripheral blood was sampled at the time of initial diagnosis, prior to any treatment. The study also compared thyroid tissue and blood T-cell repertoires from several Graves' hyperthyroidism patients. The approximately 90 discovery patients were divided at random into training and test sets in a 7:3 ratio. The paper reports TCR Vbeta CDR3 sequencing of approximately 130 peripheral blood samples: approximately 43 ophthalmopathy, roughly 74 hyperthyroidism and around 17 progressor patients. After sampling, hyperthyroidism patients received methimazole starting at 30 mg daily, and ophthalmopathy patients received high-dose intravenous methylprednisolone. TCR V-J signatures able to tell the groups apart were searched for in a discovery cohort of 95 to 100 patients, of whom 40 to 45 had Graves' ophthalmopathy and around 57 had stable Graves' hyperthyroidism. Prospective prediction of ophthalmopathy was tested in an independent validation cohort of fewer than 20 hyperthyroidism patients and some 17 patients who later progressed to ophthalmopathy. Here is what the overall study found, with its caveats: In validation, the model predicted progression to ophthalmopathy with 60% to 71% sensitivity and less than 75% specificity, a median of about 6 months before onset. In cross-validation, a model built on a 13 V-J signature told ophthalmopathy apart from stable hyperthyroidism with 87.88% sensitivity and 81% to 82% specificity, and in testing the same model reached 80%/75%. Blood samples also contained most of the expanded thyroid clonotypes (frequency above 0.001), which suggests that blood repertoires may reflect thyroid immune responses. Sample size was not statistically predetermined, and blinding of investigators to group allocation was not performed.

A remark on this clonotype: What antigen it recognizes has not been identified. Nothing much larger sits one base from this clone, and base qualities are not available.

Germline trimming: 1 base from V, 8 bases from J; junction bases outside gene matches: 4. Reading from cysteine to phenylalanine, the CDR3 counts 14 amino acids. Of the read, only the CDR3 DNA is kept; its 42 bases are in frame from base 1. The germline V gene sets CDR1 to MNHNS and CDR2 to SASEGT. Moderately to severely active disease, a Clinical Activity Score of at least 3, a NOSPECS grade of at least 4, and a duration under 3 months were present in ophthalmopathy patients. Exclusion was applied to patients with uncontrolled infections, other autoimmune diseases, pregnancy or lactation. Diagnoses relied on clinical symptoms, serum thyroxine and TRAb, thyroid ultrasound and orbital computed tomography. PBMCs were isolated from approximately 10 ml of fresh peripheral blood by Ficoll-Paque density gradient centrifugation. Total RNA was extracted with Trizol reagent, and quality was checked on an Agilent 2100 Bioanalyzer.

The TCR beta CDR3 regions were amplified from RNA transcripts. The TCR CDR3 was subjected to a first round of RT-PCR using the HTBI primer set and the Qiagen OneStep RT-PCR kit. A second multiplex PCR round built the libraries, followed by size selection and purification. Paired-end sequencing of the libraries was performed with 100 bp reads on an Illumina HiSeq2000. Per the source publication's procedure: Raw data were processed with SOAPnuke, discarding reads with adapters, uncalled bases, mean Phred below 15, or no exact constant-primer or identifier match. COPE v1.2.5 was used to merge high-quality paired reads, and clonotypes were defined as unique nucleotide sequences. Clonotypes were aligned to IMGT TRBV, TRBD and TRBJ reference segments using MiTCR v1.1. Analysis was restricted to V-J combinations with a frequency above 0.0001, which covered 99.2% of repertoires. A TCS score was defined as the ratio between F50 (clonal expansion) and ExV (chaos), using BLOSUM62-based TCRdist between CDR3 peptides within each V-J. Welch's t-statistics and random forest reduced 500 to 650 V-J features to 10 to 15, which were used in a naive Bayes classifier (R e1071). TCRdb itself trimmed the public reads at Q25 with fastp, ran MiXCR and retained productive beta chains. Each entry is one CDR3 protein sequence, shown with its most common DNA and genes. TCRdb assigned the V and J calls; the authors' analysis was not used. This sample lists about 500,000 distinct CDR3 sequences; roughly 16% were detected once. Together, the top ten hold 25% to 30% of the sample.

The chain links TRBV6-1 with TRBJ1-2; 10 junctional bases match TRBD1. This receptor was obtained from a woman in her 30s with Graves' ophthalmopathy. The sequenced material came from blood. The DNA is TGTGCCAGCAGTGAAGGACAGGGGGCAGGGGGCTACACCTTC. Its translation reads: CASSEGQGAGGYTF.